Below, 27 T cell receptor beta chains from the same sample are listed, as sequenced in a study of blood T cells in healthy people across ages. It was with a sample-barcoded 5' primer and a J-beta primer mix that a second PCR of roughly 6 to 11 cycles was run. MiXCR was run by TCRdb on the 5' RACE reads, yielding one entry per CDR3 protein. The profile shows some 1,500,000 distinct CDR3 sequences, 35% to 45% of them singletons. Sequenced: blood. Every receptor here comes from a woman younger than 30 in good health.

The J gene is TRBJ2-1, the V gene TRBV10-3; TRBD2 is a possible D gene (7 bases). Germline V lookup: CDR1 ENHRY, CDR2 SYGVKD. V lost 10 bases and J 5 bases, leaving 27 bases between the germline ends. The CDR3 is 17 residues long. For the CDR3, the DNA is TGTGCCACCACCCCCGGGGAGGGGGAGGGAGCGGACAATGAGCAGTTCTTC. It is translated as CATTPGEGEGADNEQFF.

The chain carries TRBV25-1 and TRBJ2-3, with D possibly TRBD1 on 6 matching bases. Trimming cost V 1 base and J 5 bases, with 13 bases left between them. Germline V gene data show CDR1 as MGHDK and CDR2 as SYGVNS. CDR3 length equals 15 residues. CDR3 DNA: TGTGCCAGCAGTGAATTTACAGGGTTTGAAGATACGCAGTATTTT. Residues: CASSEFTGFEDTQYF. Based on the CDR3 plus reference TRBV25-1 and TRBJ2-3, the full variable domain is EADIYQTPRYLVIGTGKKITLECSQTMGHDKMYWYQQDPGMELHLIHYSYGVNSTEKGDLSSESTVSRIRTEHFPLTLESARPSHTSQYLCASSEFTGFEDTQYFGPGTRLTVL.

In this sample, this clonotype turned up a few times. The chain joins TRBV29-1 to TRBJ2-1; no reliable D call. In germline, CDR1 is SQVTM, CDR2 ANQGSEA. CDR3 length equals 13 residues. V was pared by 3 bases and J by 4 bases, with 10 bases between. CDR3 protein: CSVERSAYNEQFF. Here the CDR3 DNA reads TGCAGCGTTGAGAGGTCAGCGTACAATGAGCAGTTCTTC.

This clonotype has just a few counts. V usage is TRBV10-3 and J usage is TRBJ2-7; 8 bases are shared with TRBD1. Germline CDR1 reads ENHRY; CDR2 reads SYGVKD. V lost 6 bases, J lost 0 bases, and 4 bases stayed unmatched. The CDR3 runs to 14 residues. The CDR3 loop reads CAISPTGASYEQYF. The DNA of the CDR3 is TGTGCCATCAGCCCGACAGGGGCCTCCTACGAGCAGTACTTC.

V usage is TRBV10-3 and J usage is TRBJ2-1, with D possibly TRBD1 on 6 matching bases. Trimming took off 1 base at V and 10 bases at J, with 11 bases between the two ends. This CDR3 is built from 13 residues. Germline CDR1 reads ENHRY; CDR2 reads SYGVKD. The CDR3 nucleotides read TGTGCCATCAGTGAGTGGACAGATGGGGAGCAGTTCTTC. As protein: CAISEWTDGEQFF.

The chain is built from TRBV6-6 and TRBJ2-1; D not resolved. Trimming removed 5 bases from V and 4 bases from J, with 15 bases in between. CDR1 MNHNY and CDR2 SVGAGI come from the germline V gene (reference sequence). This CDR3 is 15 amino acids long. As DNA, the CDR3 is TGTGCCAGCAGTCCCCACCCAAGAGAGTACAATGAGCAGTTCTTC. Amino acid sequence: CASSPHPREYNEQFF.

This clonotype was counted ten times or more. The CDR3 loop is CSARGGSYEQYF. The CDR3 DNA follows: TGCAGTGCTAGGGGGGGCTCCTACGAGCAGTACTTC. The V gene is TRBV20-1, the J gene TRBJ2-7; tentatively, D is TRBD2 (6 bases). Trimming shortened V by 3 bases and J by 0 bases, and 6 bases separated the two germline ends. The CDR3 contains 12 residues. The germline V gene encodes CDR1 DFQATT and CDR2 SNEGSKA (reference sequence).

The rearrangement uses TRBV4-1 and TRBJ2-7; TRBD1 might be the D (5 bases). Germline V gene data show CDR1 as MGHRA and CDR2 as YSYEKL. Trimming removed 6 bases at V and 6 bases at J, with 15 bases between. This CDR3 is 13 amino acids long. This CDR3 reads CASRMTRGGEQYF. CDR3 coding DNA: TGCGCCAGCAGGATGACAAGGGGCGGCGAGCAGTACTTC.

The chain uses TRBV28 and TRBJ2-7, with D possibly matching TRBD2 (6 bases). Trimming took 3 bases from V and 1 from J, leaving 19 bases between them. The CDR3 is 17 residues long. Germline CDR1 MDHEN, CDR2 SYDVKM. The CDR3 DNA reads TGTGCCAGCAGTTTTATCATCCGGGGGACCCCGTCCTACGAGCAGTACTTC. Protein sequence: CASSFIIRGTPSYEQYF.

Only a few counts were recorded for this clonotype. The chain combines TRBV25-1 with TRBJ1-5, with TRBD1 as a possible D gene (5 bases). The CDR3 sequence is 13 residues long. CDR1 is MGHDK and CDR2 is SYGVNS in the germline V gene. V was cut by 4 bases and J by 6 bases, with 10 bases left in between. CDR3 in DNA: TGTGCCAGCAGTGGAAAGAGGGGTCAGCCCCAGCATTTT. Translated, it gives CASSGKRGQPQHF.

This chain uses TRBV12-3 or TRBV12-4 with TRBJ2-4, with 7 positions matching TRBD2. Trimming removed 5 bases from V and 2 bases from J; junction bases left unmatched: 6. The CDR3 is 15 amino acids. Here the CDR3 DNA reads TGTGCCAGCAGTCTCCGGACTAGTCCCAAAAACATTCAGTACTTC. Protein sequence: CASSLRTSPKNIQYF.

Regarding this clonotype: A clone one base away is much larger, so this may be a read error. The V call is TRBV29-1, the J call TRBJ2-4; D might be TRBD1 (5 bases). The J call may be mistaken, given a closer DNA end match to TRBJ2-7. In germline, CDR1 is SQVTM, CDR2 ANQGSEA. This CDR3 has 15 residues. CDR3 DNA sequence: TGCAGCGTTGATGATCGTCAGGGTCTAAGCCACGAGCAGTACTTC. The encoded protein is CSVDDRQGLSHEQYF.

This clonotype was seen once. This chain joins TRBV20-1 and TRBJ1-3; weak D call: TRBD1 (5 bases). The V end lost 6 bases, the J end lost 3 bases, and 18 bases lay between the germline ends. Germline V CDR1 and CDR2: DFQATT, SNEGSKA (reference sequence). The CDR3 runs 15 residues. CDR3 DNA: TGCAGTGCGCCCCGGTGGGGGTCGAGTGGAAACACCATATATTTT. Amino acid sequence: CSAPRWGSSGNTIYF.

This clonotype was picked up a small number of times. J is TRBJ2-7 and V is TRBV7-2; no reliable D call. This CDR3 comprises 14 residues. Germline loops: CDR1 SGHTA, CDR2 FQGNSA. Trimming removed 0 bases at V and 2 bases at J, with 8 bases between. CDR3 region: CASSLAGKPYEQYF. In nucleotides, the CDR3 is TGTGCCAGCAGCTTAGCAGGGAAGCCCTACGAGCAGTACTTC.

This clonotype is a singleton in its sample. Compared with germline, one end of the junction differs, possibly owing to a read error. The V gene is TRBV28, the J gene TRBJ2-7; D unclear. There are 15 residues in the CDR3. Germline values: CDR1 MDHEN, CDR2 SYDVKM. CDR3 sequence: CACSSPGKASYEQYF. The CDR3 DNA follows: TGTGCCTGCAGTTCTCCTGGCAAAGCCTCCTACGAGCAGTACTTC.

The V and J genes are TRBV28 and TRBJ2-5, with D possibly TRBD1 on 6 matching bases. The germline V and J ends were trimmed by 6 bases and 5 bases, with 16 bases remaining between them. Germline V CDR1 and CDR2: MDHEN, SYDVKM. This CDR3 contains 14 residues. This CDR3 reads CASSLPQGFETQYF. The DNA for the CDR3 is TGTGCCAGCAGCCTACCTCAGGGGTTTGAGACCCAGTACTTC.

The table lists this clonotype with many counts. This chain joins TRBV20-1 and TRBJ2-3; TRBD2 aligns across 7 bases. There are 13 residues in the CDR3. The V and J ends lost 5 bases and 2 bases, in that order; junction bases with no gene match: 4. Germline values: CDR1 DFQATT, CDR2 SNEGSKA (reference sequence). The CDR3 bases are TGCAGTGCTGCCGGGACTAACACAGATACGCAGTATTTT. Residues: CSAAGTNTDTQYF.

This clonotype was seen a few times. V and J are TRBV9 and TRBJ1-2, with TRBD1 matching over 10 bases. Trimming removed 4 bases from V and 3 bases from J; junction bases left unmatched: 9. Germline CDR1 is SGDLS and CDR2 is YYNGEE. CDR3 length: 16 residues. The CDR3 DNA sequence: TGTGCCAGCAGCCCCCCTCTCGGGACAGGGGACTATGGCTACACCTTC. Translation gives CASSPPLGTGDYGYTF.

This clonotype was counted only a few times. V gene TRBV27 combines with J gene TRBJ2-5; 9 bases align to TRBD1. Germline V gene sequence: CDR1 MNHEY, CDR2 SMNVEV (reference sequence). With 5 bases clipped from V and 7 bases from J, the junction kept 11 bases outside the gene matches. This CDR3 has 15 amino acids. Here the CDR3 DNA reads TGTGCCAGCAGTGGGGCACAGGGGGCCCTGGTGACCCAGTACTTC. This encodes CASSGAQGALVTQYF.

The genes are TRBV4-1 and TRBJ2-7; TRBD1 agrees at 8 bases. Germline CDR1 is MGHRA and CDR2 is YSYEKL. CDR3 size: 16 residues. The trim removed 1 base at V and 2 bases at J, leaving 7 bases unmatched. The CDR3 sequence is CASSQVQGVSPYEQYF. In nucleotides, the CDR3 is TGCGCCAGCAGCCAAGTACAGGGGGTTAGTCCCTACGAGCAGTACTTC.

The chain combines TRBV11-2 with TRBJ2-7; the match to TRBD1 covers 8 bases. Germline values: CDR1 SGHAT, CDR2 FQNNGV. The CDR3 covers 13 residues. J lost 5 bases, V lost 5 bases, and 5 bases had no gene match. CDR3 DNA sequence: TGTGCCAGCAGCACCTCGACAGGGGACGAGCAGTACTTC. It yields the protein CASSTSTGDEQYF.

The rearrangement links TRBV3-1 to TRBJ2-7; TRBD2 is a possible D gene (5 bases). Germline loops: CDR1 LGHDT, CDR2 YNNKEL (reference sequence). Trimming took off 1 base at V and 0 bases at J, with 13 bases between the two ends. The CDR3 loop spans 16 amino acids. CDR3 sequence (DNA): TGTGCCAGCAGCCAAGTTCGAGCGGCCTACTCCTACGAGCAGTACTTC. It specifies CASSQVRAAYSYEQYF.

This clonotype was counted only a few times. V gene TRBV20-1 combines with J gene TRBJ1-4; D gene unclear. CDR1 and CDR2 from the germline V gene are DFQATT and SNEGSKA (reference sequence). V was clipped by 1 base and J by 0 bases, with 9 bases between them. The CDR3 is 15 amino acids. The CDR3 DNA is TGCAGTGCTAGAGGACGGGAAGCAACTAATGAAAAACTGTTTTTT. Its translation is CSARGREATNEKLFF.

The chain uses TRBV2 and TRBJ2-3; 10 bases are a match to TRBD2. Per germline, CDR1 SNHLY and CDR2 FYNNEI. This CDR3 has 16 amino acids. V lost 7 bases to trimming and J lost 4 bases; unmatched junction nucleotides: 11. The CDR3 protein is CASNFLAGGMADTQYF. The CDR3 DNA is TGTGCCAGCAATTTCTTAGCGGGAGGAATGGCAGATACGCAGTATTTT.

Only a few counts were recorded for this clonotype. The gene calls are TRBV6-2 or TRBV6-3 and TRBJ2-1, with D perhaps matching TRBD1 or TRBD2 (5 bases each). V lost 6 bases, J lost 2 bases, and 17 bases lay in between. This CDR3 has 16 amino acids. The germline CDR1 and CDR2 sequences are MNHEY and SVGEGT. The CDR3 region is CASREGRPGPYNEQFF. The DNA of the CDR3 is TGTGCCAGCAGAGAGGGACGACCCGGGCCCTACAATGAGCAGTTCTTC.

This chain uses TRBV29-1 with TRBJ1-2, with D unclear. Germline CDR1 is SQVTM and CDR2 is ANQGSEA. Trimming took 0 bases from V and 4 from J, leaving 12 bases between them. There are 14 residues in the CDR3. The CDR3, as DNA: TGCAGCGTTGAAGATCCCGGGGTCAGCTATGGCTACACCTTC. Translated, it gives CSVEDPGVSYGYTF. The variable domain in full, with the rest retrieved from reference TRBV29-1 and TRBJ1-2, is SAVISQKPSRDICQRGTSLTIQCQVDSQVTMMFWYRQQPGQSLTLIATANQGSEATYESGFVIDKFPISRPNLTFSTLTVSNMSPEDSSIYLCSVEDPGVSYGYTFGSGTRLTVV.

V and J are TRBV30 and TRBJ2-3; no firm D call. Per the germline V gene, CDR1 is GTSNPN and CDR2 is SVGIG (reference sequence). The CDR3 is made up of 14 amino acids. V was pared by 2 bases and J by 0 bases, with 9 bases between. The CDR3 DNA reads as TGTGCCTGGAGTTTCGGCGGTAGCACAGATACGCAGTATTTT. It yields the protein CAWSFGGSTDTQYF.